This is a list of T cell receptor beta chains from one sample in a study of spatial heterogeneity in lung cancer. TCRdb re-called the 5' RACE reads through MiXCR, storing one row per CDR3 protein. This sample has about 27,000 distinct CDR3 sequences, with roughly 7% found just once. The specimen comprised PBMCs, sampled at surgery. These TCRs come from a male donor with early-stage non-small cell lung cancer. CDR3s include the opening cysteine and the closing phenylalanine or tryptophan. The D gene is left open where the match is weak. Rows give clone size only sometimes, using once, few, many, or a class for an expanded clone.

. TRBJ1-5 TRBV14 many CASSQNQGQPQHF TGTGCCAGCAGCCAAAATCAAGGGCAGCCCCAGCATTTT
. TRBJ2-1 TRBV29-1 many CSVEGGIHSYNEQFF TGCAGCGTTGAGGGCGGGATCCACTCCTACAATGAGCAGTTCTTC
TRBD1 TRBJ2-5 TRBV9 . CASSYRQGSGETQYF TGTGCCAGCAGCTACCGACAGGGGAGCGGTGAGACCCAGTACTTC
TRBD2 TRBJ2-1 TRBV19 . CASSSGTSGSLEQFF TGTGCCAGTAGTAGCGGGACTAGCGGGAGTTTAGAGCAGTTCTTC
. TRBJ2-3 TRBV7-2 . CASSLALGIDTQYF TGTGCCAGCAGCTTAGCGTTAGGGATAGATACGCAGTATTTT
. TRBJ2-6 TRBV9 . CASSVGGSGANVLTF TGTGCCAGCAGCGTAGGGGGTTCCGGGGCCAACGTCCTGACTTTC
. TRBJ2-1 TRBV7-2 few CASSPYWSSYNEQFF TGTGCCAGCAGCCCTTATTGGAGCTCCTACAATGAGCAGTTCTTC
. TRBJ2-7 TRBV6-5 few CASSRDSYEQYF TGTGCCAGCAGTAGGGACTCCTACGAGCAGTACTTC
. TRBJ2-7 TRBV28 few CASIEGSHSSYEQYF TGTGCCAGCATTGAGGGATCCCACAGCTCCTACGAGCAGTACTTC
TRBD2 TRBJ2-3 TRBV27 . CASSTPSGASDTQYF TGTGCCAGCAGCACTCCTAGCGGGGCTTCAGATACGCAGTATTTT
. TRBJ1-4 TRBV28 many CASRQGVYEKLFF TGTGCCAGCAGACAGGGCGTATATGAAAAACTGTTTTTT
. TRBJ1-3 TRBV10-3 . CAISTQIGSGNTIYF TGTGCCATCAGTACCCAGATAGGGTCTGGAAACACCATATATTTT
. TRBJ1-5 TRBV15 many CATSIGQAYQPQHF TGTGCCACCAGCATTGGGCAGGCTTATCAGCCCCAGCATTTT
TRBD2 TRBJ2-5 TRBV28 medium-sized CASSLLAGGAETQYF TGTGCCAGCAGTTTACTAGCGGGAGGGGCGGAGACCCAGTACTTC
. TRBJ1-2 TRBV5-1 medium-sized CASSPGTQGSDTF TGCGCCAGCAGCCCCGGGACACAGGGAAGTGACACCTTC
. TRBJ1-6 TRBV30 many CAWSGGTGYSPLHF TGTGCCTGGAGCGGCGGGACGGGATACTCACCCCTCCACTTT
. TRBJ1-3 TRBV30 many CAWSIALRGGGNTIYF TGTGCCTGGAGCATCGCCTTAAGGGGAGGTGGAAACACCATATATTTT
. TRBJ2-2 TRBV5-6 many CASSLDPAGVRTGELFF TGTGCCAGCAGCTTGGACCCAGCGGGCGTCCGTACCGGGGAGCTGTTTTTT
. TRBJ1-1 TRBV27 many CASSFLDFGRPNTEAFF TGTGCCAGCAGTTTCCTCGACTTTGGACGCCCGAACACTGAAGCTTTCTTT
. TRBJ1-1 TRBV28 many CASSLPTALNTEAFF TGTGCCAGCAGTTTACCGACAGCTTTGAACACTGAAGCTTTCTTT
. TRBJ2-7 TRBV12-3/TRBV12-4 few CASALTGAYEQYF TGTGCCAGCGCCCTAACCGGGGCCTACGAGCAGTACTTC
. TRBJ1-2 TRBV20-1 many CSAKTIGNYGYTF TGCAGTGCTAAGACGATAGGGAACTATGGCTACACCTTC
TRBD1 TRBJ2-3 TRBV5-1 . CASSVGQNTDTQYF TGCGCCAGCAGCGTGGGACAGAACACAGATACGCAGTATTTT
TRBD1 TRBJ2-7 TRBV4-1 many CASSQGDRDPYYEQYF TGCGCCAGCAGCCAAGGGGACAGGGACCCATACTACGAGCAGTACTTC
. TRBJ1-6 TRBV5-6 many CASSLGGIGSPLHF TGTGCCAGCAGCTTGGGGGGGATCGGTTCACCCCTCCACTTT
. TRBJ1-5 TRBV20-1 . CSLEKVQLYSNQPQHF TGCAGTTTAGAGAAGGTGCAGCTATATAGCAATCAGCCCCAGCATTTT
. TRBJ2-5 TRBV7-2 many CASSVGGPGTQYF TGTGCCAGCAGCGTGGGGGGTCCGGGGACCCAGTACTTC
. TRBJ2-5 TRBV6-1 few CASSVTETQYF TGTGCCAGCAGTGTGACAGAGACCCAGTACTTC
. TRBJ1-5 TRBV3-1 many CASSQDRGGNQPQHF TGTGCCAGCAGCCAAGACAGGGGTGGCAATCAGCCCCAGCATTTT